The text below deals with one T cell receptor beta chain. The antigen remains undetermined. The germline V gene encodes CDR1 SGHVS and CDR2 FNYEAQ. The CDR3 covers 12 residues. V lost 1 base and J 0 bases, leaving 0 bases between the germline ends. The sample is drawn from a study of identifying expanded T cells in peripheral blood. Findings and limits, study-wide: Over about two and four weeks, about 17 and 20 clones changed, versus around 1.2 between replicates.

Repertoires were generated with immunoSEQ multiplex PCR, while TCRdb's copy carries only in-frame clones and drops some. Of around 120,000 clones listed, approximately 86% were seen once; the top ten hold approximately 8.9%. Collection occurred without any documented infections or immune events in donors. The sequence was obtained from a person between 18 and 69 years old in good health. The sample consisted of blood. This chain uses TRBV7-6 with TRBJ1-1; D call uncertain. The CDR3 DNA reads as TGTGCCAGCAGCTTAGTGAACACTGAAGCTTTCTTT. Its protein is CASSLVNTEAFF. Full variable domain (outside the CDR3, taken from reference TRBV7-6 and TRBJ1-1): GAGVSQSPRYKVTKRGQDVALRCDPISGHVSLYWYRQALGQGPEFLTYFNYEAQQDKSGLPNDRFSAERPEGSISTLTIQRTEQRDSAMYRCASSLVNTEAFFGQGTRLTVV.